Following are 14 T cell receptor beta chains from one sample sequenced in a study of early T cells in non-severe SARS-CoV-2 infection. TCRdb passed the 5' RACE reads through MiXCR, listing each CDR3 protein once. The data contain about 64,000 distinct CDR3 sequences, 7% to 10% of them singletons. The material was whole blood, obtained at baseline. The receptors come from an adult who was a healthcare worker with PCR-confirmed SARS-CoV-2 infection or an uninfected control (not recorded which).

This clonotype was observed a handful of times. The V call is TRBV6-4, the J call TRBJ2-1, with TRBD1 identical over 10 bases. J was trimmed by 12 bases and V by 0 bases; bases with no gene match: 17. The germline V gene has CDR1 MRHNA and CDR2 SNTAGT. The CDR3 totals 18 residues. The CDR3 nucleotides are TGTGCCAGCAGTGACTCGGCTCCGGGACAGGGGATTCTAGGGAGGCAGTTCTTC. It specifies CASSDSAPGQGILGRQFF.

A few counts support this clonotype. The CDR3 nucleotides are TGTGCCAGCACCCCGTCCCTCGGACAGGCCTACGAGCAGTACTTC. Its protein is CASTPSLGQAYEQYF. V and J are TRBV11-2 and TRBJ2-7, with 7 bases matching TRBD1. Germline CDR1 SGHAT, CDR2 FQNNGV. This CDR3 contains 15 residues. J lost 2 bases, V lost 7 bases, and 11 bases had no gene match.

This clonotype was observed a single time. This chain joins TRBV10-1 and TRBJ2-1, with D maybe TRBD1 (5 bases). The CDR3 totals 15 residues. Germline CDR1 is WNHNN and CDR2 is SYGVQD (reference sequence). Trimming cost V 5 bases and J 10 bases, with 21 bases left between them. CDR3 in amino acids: CASSYRLEGPGEQFF. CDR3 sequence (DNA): TGCGCCAGCAGTTACAGGCTCGAAGGGCCGGGCGAGCAGTTCTTC.

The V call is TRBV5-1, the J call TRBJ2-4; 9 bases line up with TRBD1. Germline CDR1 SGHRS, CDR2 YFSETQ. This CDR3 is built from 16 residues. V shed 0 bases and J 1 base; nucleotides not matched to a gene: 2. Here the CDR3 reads CASSLEGQGAKNIQYF. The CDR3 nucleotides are TGCGCCAGCAGCTTGGAAGGACAGGGGGCCAAAAACATTCAGTACTTC.

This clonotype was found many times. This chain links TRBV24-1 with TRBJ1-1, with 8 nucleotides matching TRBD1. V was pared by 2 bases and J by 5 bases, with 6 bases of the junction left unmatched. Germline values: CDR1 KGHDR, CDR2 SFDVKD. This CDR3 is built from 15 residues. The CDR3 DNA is TGTGCCACCAGTGATTCTGGACAGGGCGTTACTGAAGCTTTCTTT. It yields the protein CATSDSGQGVTEAFF.

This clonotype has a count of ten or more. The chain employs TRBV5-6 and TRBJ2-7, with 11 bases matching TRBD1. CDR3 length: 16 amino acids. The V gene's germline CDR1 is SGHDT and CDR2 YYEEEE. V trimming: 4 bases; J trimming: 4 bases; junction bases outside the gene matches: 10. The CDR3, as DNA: TGTGCCAGCAGCCTACTCGGGACAGGGGGATCTTACGAGCAGTACTTC. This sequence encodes CASSLLGTGGSYEQYF.

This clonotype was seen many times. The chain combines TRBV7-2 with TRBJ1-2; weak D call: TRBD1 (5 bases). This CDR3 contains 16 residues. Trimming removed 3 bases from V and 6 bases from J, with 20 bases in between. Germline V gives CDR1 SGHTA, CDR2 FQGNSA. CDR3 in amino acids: CASSLGSPTASHGYTF. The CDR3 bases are TGTGCCAGCAGCTTGGGGTCTCCGACAGCTTCTCATGGCTACACCTTC. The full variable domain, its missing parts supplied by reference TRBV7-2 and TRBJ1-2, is GAGVSQSPSNKVTEKGKDVELRCDPISGHTALYWYRQSLGQGLEFLIYFQGNSAPDKSGLPSDRFSAERTGGSVSTLTIQRTQQEDSAVYLCASSLGSPTASHGYTFGSGTRLTVV.

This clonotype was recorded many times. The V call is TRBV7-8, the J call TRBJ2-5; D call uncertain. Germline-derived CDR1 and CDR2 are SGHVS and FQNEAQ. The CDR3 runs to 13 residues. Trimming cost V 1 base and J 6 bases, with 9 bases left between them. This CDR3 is CASSLVRLQTQYF. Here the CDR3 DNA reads TGTGCCAGCAGCTTAGTTCGTCTGCAGACCCAGTACTTC.

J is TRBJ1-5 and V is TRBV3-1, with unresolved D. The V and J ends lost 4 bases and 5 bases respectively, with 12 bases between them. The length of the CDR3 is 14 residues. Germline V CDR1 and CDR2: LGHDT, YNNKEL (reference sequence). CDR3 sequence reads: CASSPSYKDQPQHF. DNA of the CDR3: TGTGCCAGCAGCCCCTCATACAAGGATCAGCCCCAGCATTTT.

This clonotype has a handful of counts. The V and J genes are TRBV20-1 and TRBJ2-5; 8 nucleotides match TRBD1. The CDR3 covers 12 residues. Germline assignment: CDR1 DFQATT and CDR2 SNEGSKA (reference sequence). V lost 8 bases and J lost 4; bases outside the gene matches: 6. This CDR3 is CSTQGAGETQYF. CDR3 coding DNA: TGCAGTACCCAGGGGGCAGGAGAGACCCAGTACTTC.

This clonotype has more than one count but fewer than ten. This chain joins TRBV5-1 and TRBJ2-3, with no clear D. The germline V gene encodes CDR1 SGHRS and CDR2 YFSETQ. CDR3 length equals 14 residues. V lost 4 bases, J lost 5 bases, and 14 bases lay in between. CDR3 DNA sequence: TGCGCCAGCAGCCCAATCCCCCCAAAAGATACGCAGTATTTT. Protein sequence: CASSPIPPKDTQYF.

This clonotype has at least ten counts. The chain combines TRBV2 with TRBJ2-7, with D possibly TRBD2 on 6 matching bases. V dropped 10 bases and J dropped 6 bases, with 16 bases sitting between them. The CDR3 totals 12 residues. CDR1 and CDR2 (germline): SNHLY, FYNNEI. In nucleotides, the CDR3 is TGTGCCACCGAACTACTAGCAACCGAGCAGTACTTC. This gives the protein CATELLATEQYF.

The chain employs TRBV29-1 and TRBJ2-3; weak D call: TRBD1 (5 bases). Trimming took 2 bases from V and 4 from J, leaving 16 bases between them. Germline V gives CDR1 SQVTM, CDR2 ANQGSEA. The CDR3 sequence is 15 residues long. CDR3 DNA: TGCAGCGTTGAAAAATCAGGCTGGGGCGCAGATACGCAGTATTTT. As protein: CSVEKSGWGADTQYF.

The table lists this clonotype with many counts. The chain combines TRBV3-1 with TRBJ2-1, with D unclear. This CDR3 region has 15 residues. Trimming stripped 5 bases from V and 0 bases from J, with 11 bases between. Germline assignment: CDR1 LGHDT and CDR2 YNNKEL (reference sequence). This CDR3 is CASSSVGGSYNEQFF. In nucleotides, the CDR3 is TGTGCCAGCAGCAGTGTCGGCGGCTCCTACAATGAGCAGTTCTTC.